The clone carrying this T cell receptor (beta chain) was recorded at least ten times. What it binds is not known. The V and J ends lost 0 bases and 8 bases respectively, with 10 bases between them. Germline loops: CDR1 SEHNR, CDR2 FQNEAQ (reference sequence). The CDR3 spans 13 residues. This sample stems from a study of neurological immune-mediated disorders. The cDNA was generated by 5'RACE with 10-nucleotide random UMIs. TCRdb re-called the 5' RACE reads with MiXCR, one entry per CDR3 protein. Of 31,000 or so distinct CDR3 sequences detected, 1.5% appear once; the ten largest clones hold roughly 8.7%. Study outcomes and limitations: Multiple sclerosis, the disease with the least TCR clonal expansion, fell below healthy controls, whereas HTLV-1-associated myelopathy showed the most.

Sequencing used PBMCs. This chain joins TRBV7-9 and TRBJ1-2; no definite D call. The source of this sequence is a woman aged 25 to 45 with multiple sclerosis. As DNA, the CDR3 is TGTGCCAGCAGCTTAGCGGGAAGGGTCGGCTACACCTTC. This codes for CASSLAGRVGYTF.